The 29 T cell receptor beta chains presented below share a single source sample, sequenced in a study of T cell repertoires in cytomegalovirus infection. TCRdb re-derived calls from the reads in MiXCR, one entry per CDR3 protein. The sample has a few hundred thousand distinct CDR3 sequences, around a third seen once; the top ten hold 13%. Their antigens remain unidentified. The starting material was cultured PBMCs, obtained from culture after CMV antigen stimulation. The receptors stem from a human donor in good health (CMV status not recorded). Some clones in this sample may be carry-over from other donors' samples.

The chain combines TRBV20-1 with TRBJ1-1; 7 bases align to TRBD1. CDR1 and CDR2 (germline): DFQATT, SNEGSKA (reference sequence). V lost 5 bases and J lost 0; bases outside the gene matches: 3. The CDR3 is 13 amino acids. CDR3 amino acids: CSALDRMNTEAFF. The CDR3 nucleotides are TGCAGTGCTCTGGACAGGATGAACACTGAAGCTTTCTTT.

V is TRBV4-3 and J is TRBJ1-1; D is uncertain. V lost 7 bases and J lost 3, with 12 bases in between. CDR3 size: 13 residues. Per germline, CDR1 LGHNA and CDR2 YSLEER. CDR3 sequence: CASMDWTDTEAFF. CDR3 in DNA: TGCGCCAGCATGGATTGGACGGACACTGAAGCTTTCTTT.

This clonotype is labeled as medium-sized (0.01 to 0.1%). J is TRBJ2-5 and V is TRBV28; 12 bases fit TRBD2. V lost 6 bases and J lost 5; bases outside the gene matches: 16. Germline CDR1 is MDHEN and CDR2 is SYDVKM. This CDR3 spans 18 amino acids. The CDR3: CASSSAGTSGSPVETQYF. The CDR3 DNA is TGTGCCAGCAGCAGCGCCGGGACTAGCGGGTCCCCGGTGGAGACCCAGTACTTC.

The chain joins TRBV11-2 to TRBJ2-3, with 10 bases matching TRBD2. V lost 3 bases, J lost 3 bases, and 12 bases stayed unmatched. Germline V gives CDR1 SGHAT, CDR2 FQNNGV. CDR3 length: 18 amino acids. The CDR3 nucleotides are TGTGCCAGCAGCTTGCGTCTAGCGGGAGCTCCGGGGACAGATACGCAGTATTTT. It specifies CASSLRLAGAPGTDTQYF.

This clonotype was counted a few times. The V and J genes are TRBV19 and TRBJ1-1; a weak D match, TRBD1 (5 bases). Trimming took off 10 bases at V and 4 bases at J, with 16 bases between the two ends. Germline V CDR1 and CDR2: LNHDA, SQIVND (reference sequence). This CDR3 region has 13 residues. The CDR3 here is CATRGGERTEAFF. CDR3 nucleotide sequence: TGTGCCACCCGGGGGGGGGAACGCACTGAAGCTTTCTTT.

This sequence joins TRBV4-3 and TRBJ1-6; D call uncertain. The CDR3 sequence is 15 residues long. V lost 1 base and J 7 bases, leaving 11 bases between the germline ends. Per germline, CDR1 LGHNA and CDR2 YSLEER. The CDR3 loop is CASSQGSGLNSPLHF. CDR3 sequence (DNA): TGCGCCAGCAGCCAAGGGTCGGGGTTGAATTCACCCCTCCACTTT.

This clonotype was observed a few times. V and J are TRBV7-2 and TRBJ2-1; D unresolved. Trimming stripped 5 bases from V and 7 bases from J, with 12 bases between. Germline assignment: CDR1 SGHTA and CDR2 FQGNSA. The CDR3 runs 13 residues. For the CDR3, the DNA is TGTGCCAGCAGCCTTACACCTTGGAATGAGCAGTTCTTC. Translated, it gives CASSLTPWNEQFF.

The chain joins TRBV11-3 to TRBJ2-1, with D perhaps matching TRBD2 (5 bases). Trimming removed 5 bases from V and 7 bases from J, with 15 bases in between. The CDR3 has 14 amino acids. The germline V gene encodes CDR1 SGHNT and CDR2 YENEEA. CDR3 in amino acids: CASSIGGSLNEQFF. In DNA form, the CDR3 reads TGTGCCAGCAGCATCGGTGGGAGCTTGAATGAGCAGTTCTTC.

Here the CDR3 reads CASSLAGEGRRKLFF. The CDR3 region has the DNA TGTGCCAGCAGCTTGGCTGGGGAGGGTAGGAGGAAACTGTTTTTT. The chain combines TRBV5-4 with TRBJ1-4; unclear D gene. The ends were cut back, 0 bases at V and 11 bases at J, with 17 bases in the middle. Germline V gene data show CDR1 as SGHNT and CDR2 as YYREEE (reference sequence). The CDR3 extends over 15 amino acids.

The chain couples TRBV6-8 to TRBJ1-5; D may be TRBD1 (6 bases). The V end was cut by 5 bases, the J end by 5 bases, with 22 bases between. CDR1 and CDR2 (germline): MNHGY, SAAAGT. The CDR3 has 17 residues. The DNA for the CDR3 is TGTGCCAGCAGTCTTAGACAGGTTAAACTCGGACATCAGCCCCAGCATTTT. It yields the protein CASSLRQVKLGHQPQHF.

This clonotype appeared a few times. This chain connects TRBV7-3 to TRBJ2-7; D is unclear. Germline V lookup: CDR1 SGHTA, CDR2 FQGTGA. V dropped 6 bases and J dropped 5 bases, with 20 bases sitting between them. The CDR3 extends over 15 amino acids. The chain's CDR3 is CASSPTKSSLHEQYF. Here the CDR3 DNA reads TGTGCCAGCAGTCCAACAAAATCTAGTCTCCACGAGCAGTACTTC.

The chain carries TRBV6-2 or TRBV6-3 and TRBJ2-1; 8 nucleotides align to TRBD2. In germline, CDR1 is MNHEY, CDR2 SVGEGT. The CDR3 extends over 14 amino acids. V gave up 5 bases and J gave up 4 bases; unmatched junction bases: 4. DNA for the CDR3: TGTGCCAGCAGTGACGTAGCGGGGTACAATGAGCAGTTCTTC. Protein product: CASSDVAGYNEQFF.

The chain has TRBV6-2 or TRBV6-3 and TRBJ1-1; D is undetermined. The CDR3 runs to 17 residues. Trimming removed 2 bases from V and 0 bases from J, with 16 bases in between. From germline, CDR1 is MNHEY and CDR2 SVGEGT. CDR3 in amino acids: CASSYKVLGRLNTEAFF. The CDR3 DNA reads TGTGCCAGCAGTTACAAGGTGTTGGGCCGATTGAACACTGAAGCTTTCTTT.

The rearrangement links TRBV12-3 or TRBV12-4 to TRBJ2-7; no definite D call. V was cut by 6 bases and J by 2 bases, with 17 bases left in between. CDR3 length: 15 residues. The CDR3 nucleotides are TGTGCCAGCAGCCCACAACCCGGGTTTACCTACGAGCAGTACTTC. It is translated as CASSPQPGFTYEQYF.

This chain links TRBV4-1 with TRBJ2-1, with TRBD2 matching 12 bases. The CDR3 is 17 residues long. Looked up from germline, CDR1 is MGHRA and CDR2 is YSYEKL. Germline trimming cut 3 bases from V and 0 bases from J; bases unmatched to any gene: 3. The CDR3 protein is CASSHLAGGSSYNEQFF. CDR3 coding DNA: TGCGCCAGCAGCCACCTAGCGGGGGGGAGCTCCTACAATGAGCAGTTCTTC.

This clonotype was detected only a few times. The CDR3 region is CASSLAPGENTEAFF. In DNA form, the CDR3 reads TGTGCCAGCAGCTTAGCCCCAGGTGAGAACACTGAAGCTTTCTTT. The V and J genes are TRBV7-9 and TRBJ1-1; D is undetermined. With 0 bases removed from V and 1 base from J, the gap between germline ends came to 9 bases. CDR1 SEHNR and CDR2 FQNEAQ come from the germline V gene (reference sequence). This CDR3 is built from 15 residues.

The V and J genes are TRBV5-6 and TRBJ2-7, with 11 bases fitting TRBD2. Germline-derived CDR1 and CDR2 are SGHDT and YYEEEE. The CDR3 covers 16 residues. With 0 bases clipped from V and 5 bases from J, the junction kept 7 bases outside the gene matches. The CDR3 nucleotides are TGTGCCAGCAGCTTGGAACTAGCGGGAGCCACCCACGAGCAGTACTTC. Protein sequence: CASSLELAGATHEQYF. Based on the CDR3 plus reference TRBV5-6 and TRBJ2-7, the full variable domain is DAGVTQSPTHLIKTRGQQVTLRCSPKSGHDTVSWYQQALGQGPQFIFQYYEEEERQRGNFPDRFSGHQFPNYSSELNVNALLLGDSALYLCASSLELAGATHEQYFGPGTRLTVT.

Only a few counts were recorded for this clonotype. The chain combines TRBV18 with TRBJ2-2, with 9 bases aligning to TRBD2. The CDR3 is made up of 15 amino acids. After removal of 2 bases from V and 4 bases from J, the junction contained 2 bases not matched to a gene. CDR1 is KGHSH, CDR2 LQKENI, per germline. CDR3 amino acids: CASSPSSGATGELFF. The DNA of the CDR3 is TGTGCCAGCTCACCATCTAGCGGGGCCACCGGGGAGCTGTTTTTT.

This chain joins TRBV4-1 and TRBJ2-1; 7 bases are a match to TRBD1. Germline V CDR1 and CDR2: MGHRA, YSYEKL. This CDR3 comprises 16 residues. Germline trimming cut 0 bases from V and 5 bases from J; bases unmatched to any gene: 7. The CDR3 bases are TGCGCCAGCAGCCAAGATATTTGGGACAGAGACAATGAGCAGTTCTTC. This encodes CASSQDIWDRDNEQFF.

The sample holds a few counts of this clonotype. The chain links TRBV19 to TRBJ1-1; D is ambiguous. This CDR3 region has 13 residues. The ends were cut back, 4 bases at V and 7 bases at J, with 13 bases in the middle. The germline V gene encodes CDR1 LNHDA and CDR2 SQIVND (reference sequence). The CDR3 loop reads CASSTDAEVEAFF. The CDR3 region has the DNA TGTGCCAGTAGTACGGACGCAGAGGTTGAAGCTTTCTTT.

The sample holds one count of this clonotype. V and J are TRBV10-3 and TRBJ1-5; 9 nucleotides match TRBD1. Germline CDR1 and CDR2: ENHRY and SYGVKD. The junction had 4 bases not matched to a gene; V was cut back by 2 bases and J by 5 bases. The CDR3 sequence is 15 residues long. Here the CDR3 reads CAISEPGQGYQPQHF. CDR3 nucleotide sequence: TGTGCCATCAGTGAGCCGGGACAGGGATATCAGCCCCAGCATTTT.

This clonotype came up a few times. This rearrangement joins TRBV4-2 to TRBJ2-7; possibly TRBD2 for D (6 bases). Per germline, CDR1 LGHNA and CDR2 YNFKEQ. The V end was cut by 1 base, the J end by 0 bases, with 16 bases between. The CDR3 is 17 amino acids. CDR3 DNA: TGTGCCAGCAGCCAAGCCGCTCCCGGAGGGAGCTCCTACGAGCAGTACTTC. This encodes CASSQAAPGGSSYEQYF.

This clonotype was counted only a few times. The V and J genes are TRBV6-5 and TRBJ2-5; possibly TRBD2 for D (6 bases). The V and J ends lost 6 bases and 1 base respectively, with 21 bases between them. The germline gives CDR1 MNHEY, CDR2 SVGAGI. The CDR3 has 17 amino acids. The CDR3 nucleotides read TGTGCCAGCAGCTCCTCCCTGATTGGAGGGATCCAAGAGACCCAGTACTTC. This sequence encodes CASSSSLIGGIQETQYF.

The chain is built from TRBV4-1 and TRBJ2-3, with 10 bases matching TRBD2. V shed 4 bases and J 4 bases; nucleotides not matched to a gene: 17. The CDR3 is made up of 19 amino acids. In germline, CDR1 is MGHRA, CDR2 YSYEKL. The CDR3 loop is CASSRSGAGGPNGADTQYF. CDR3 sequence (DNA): TGCGCCAGCAGCCGGAGCGGAGCGGGAGGGCCTAACGGAGCAGATACGCAGTATTTT.

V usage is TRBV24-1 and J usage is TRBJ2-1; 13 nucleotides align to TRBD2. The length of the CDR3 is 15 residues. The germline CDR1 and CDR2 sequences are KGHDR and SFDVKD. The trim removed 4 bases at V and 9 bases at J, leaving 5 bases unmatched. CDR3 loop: CATSELAGGPGEQFF. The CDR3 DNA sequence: TGTGCCACCAGTGAACTAGCGGGAGGGCCGGGTGAGCAGTTCTTC.

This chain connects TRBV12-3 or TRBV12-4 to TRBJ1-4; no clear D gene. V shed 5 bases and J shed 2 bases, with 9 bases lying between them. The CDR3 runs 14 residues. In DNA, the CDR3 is TGTGCCAGCAGTGCAAGGTTTACTAATGAAAAACTGTTTTTT. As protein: CASSARFTNEKLFF.

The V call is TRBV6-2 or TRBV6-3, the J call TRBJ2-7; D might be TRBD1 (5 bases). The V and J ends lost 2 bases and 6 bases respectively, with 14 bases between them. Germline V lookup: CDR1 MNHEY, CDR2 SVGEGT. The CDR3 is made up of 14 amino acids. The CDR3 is CASSYDSARSEQYF. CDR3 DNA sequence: TGTGCCAGCAGTTACGACAGCGCAAGGTCCGAGCAGTACTTC.

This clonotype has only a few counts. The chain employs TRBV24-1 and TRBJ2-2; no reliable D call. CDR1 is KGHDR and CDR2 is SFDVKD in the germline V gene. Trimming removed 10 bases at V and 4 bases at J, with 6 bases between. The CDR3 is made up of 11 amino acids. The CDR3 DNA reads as TGTGCCACGACGACCACCGGGGAGCTGTTTTTT. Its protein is CATTTTGELFF.

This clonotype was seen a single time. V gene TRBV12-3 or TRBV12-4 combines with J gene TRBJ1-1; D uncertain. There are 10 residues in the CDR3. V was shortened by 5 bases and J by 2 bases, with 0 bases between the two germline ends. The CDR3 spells CASSNTEAFF. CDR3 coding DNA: TGTGCCAGCAGTAACACTGAAGCTTTCTTT.